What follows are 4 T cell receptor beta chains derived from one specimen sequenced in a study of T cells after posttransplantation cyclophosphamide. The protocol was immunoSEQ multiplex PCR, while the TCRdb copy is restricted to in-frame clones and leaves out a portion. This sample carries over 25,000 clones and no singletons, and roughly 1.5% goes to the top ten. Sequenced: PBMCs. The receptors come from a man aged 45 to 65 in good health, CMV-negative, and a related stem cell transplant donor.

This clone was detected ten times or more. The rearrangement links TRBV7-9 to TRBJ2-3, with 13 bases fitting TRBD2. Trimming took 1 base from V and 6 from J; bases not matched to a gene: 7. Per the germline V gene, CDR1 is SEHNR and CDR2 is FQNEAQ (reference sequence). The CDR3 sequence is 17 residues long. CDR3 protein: CASSLEGGLAGLDTQYF. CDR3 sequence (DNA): TGTGCCAGCAGCTTAGAAGGGGGACTAGCGGGGTTGGATACGCAGTATTTT.

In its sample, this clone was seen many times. This chain's CDR3 is CASSISDTQYF. The CDR3 region has the DNA TGCGCCAGCAGCATATCAGATACGCAGTATTTT. The V and J genes are TRBV5-1 and TRBJ2-3; D is unresolved. With 4 bases removed from V and 4 bases from J, the gap between germline ends came to 4 bases. Germline V gene sequence: CDR1 SGHRS, CDR2 YFSETQ. The CDR3 extends over 11 amino acids.

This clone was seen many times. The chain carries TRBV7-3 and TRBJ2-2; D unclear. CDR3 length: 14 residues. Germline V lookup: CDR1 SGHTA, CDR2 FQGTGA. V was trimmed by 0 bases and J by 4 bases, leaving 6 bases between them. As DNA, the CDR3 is TGTGCCAGCAGCTTAACCAGATCCACCGGGGAGCTGTTTTTT. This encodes CASSLTRSTGELFF. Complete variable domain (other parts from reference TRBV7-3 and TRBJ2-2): GAGVSQTPSNKVTEKGKYVELRCDPISGHTALYWYRQSLGQGPEFLIYFQGTGAADDSGLPNDRFFAVRPEGSVSTLKIQRTERGDSAVYLCASSLTRSTGELFFGEGSRLTVL.

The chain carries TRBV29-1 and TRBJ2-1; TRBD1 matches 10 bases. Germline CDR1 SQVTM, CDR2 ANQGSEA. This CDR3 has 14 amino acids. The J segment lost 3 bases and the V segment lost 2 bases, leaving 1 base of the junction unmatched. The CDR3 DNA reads TGCAGCGTTGAAAGGGACAGGGGCTACAATGAGCAGTTCTTC. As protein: CSVERDRGYNEQFF.